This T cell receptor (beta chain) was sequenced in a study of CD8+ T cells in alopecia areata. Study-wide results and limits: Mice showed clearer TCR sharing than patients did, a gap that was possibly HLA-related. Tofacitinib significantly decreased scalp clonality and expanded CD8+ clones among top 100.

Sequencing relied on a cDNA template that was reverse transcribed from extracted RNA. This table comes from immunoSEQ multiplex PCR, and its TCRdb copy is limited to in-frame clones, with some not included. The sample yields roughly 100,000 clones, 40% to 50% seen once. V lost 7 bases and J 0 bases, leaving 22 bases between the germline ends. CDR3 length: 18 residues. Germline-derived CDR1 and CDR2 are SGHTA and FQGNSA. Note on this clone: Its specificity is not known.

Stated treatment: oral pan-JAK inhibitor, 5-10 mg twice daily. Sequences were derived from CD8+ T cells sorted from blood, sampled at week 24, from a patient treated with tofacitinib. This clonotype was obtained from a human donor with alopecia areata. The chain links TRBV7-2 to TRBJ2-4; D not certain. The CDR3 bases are TGTGCCAGCACCCCATCTACCGGCAGTTTGGTAGCCAAAAACATTCAGTACTTC. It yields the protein CASTPSTGSLVAKNIQYF.